One sample yielded the 19 T cell receptor beta chains listed below, sequenced in a study of CD8 T cells in ankylosing spondylitis. Broader study findings: Within ankylosing spondylitis blood, a TCR beta motif made up of roughly eight highly homologous variants appeared to be characteristic.

TCRdb ran MiXCR on the 5' RACE reads and lists one entry per CDR3 protein. This sample has 470,000 or so distinct CDR3 sequences, with more than 25% found just once. Their antigens remain unidentified. The specimen sequenced was blood, either unsorted or a sorted T cell fraction (not recorded which). These TCRs come from a male donor with ankylosing spondylitis.

This clonotype showed up just a few times. The rearrangement uses TRBV11-2 and TRBJ2-2, with 7 bases matching TRBD2. Looked up from germline, CDR1 is SGHAT and CDR2 is FQNNGV. V was pared by 6 bases and J by 6 bases, with 10 bases of the junction left unmatched. The CDR3 sequence is 15 residues long. CDR3 sequence (DNA): TGTGCCAGCAGAGACCTCGGGGGAGGGTCCGGGGAGCTGTTTTTT. This gives the protein CASRDLGGGSGELFF.

The chain recombines TRBV20-1 with TRBJ2-7; D possibly matches TRBD1 or TRBD2 (5 bases each). The CDR3 has 14 amino acids. Trimming shortened V by 3 bases and J by 4 bases, and 16 bases separated the two germline ends. CDR1 and CDR2 (germline): DFQATT, SNEGSKA (reference sequence). The CDR3: CSASPPGTLYEQYF. CDR3 bases: TGCAGTGCTAGCCCCCCGGGGACCCTTTACGAGCAGTACTTC.

Only a few counts were recorded for this clonotype. The chain employs TRBV5-1 and TRBJ2-7; possibly TRBD2 for D (6 bases). V lost 3 bases to trimming and J lost 0 bases, with 10 bases between them. The CDR3 is 14 residues long. Looked up from germline, CDR1 is SGHRS and CDR2 is YFSETQ. The CDR3 DNA reads TGCGCCAGCAGCTCGGGGGAGAGCTCCTACGAGCAGTACGTC. Protein product: CASSSGESSYEQYV.

The CDR3 sequence: CASSILRLAGADTQYF. CDR3 sequence (DNA): TGTGCCAGCAGCATCCTTCGTCTAGCGGGAGCCGATACGCAGTATTTT. V is TRBV5-6 and J is TRBJ2-3, with 10 positions matching TRBD2. Germline-derived CDR1 and CDR2 are SGHDT and YYEEEE. J lost 6 bases, V lost 4 bases, and 11 bases had no gene match. The CDR3 covers 16 residues.

The chain employs TRBV24-1 and TRBJ2-1; 14 bases map to TRBD2. The CDR3 has 17 residues. Trimming cost V 10 bases and J 0 bases; bases outside gene matches: 7. Germline values: CDR1 KGHDR, CDR2 SFDVKD. The DNA of the CDR3 is TGTGCCACGCCAGGACTAGCGGGAGGTCCCTCCTACAATGAGCAGTTCTTC. Translated: CATPGLAGGPSYNEQFF.

This clonotype was seen a handful of times. The chain joins TRBV24-1 to TRBJ1-1; 7 bases match TRBD1. Unmatched junction bases numbered 6, after V lost 3 bases and J lost 6 bases. The CDR3 is 14 residues long. Per germline, CDR1 KGHDR and CDR2 SFDVKD. The chain's CDR3 is CATSDPTGDAEAFF. CDR3 in DNA: TGTGCCACCAGTGATCCTACAGGGGATGCTGAAGCTTTCTTT.

The rearrangement joins TRBV15 to TRBJ2-2; either TRBD1 or TRBD2 may fit D (5 bases each). Germline V gene data show CDR1 as LNHNV and CDR2 as YYDKDF (reference sequence). V lost 0 bases to trimming and J lost 3 bases, with 11 bases between them. The CDR3 sequence is 16 residues long. The CDR3 bases are TGTGCCACCAGCAGAGATCGGGACCGATACACCGGGGAGCTGTTTTTT. As protein: CATSRDRDRYTGELFF.

In this sample, this clonotype turned up a few times. The rearrangement uses TRBV20-1 and TRBJ1-2; D not resolved. CDR1 and CDR2 (germline): DFQATT, SNEGSKA (reference sequence). This CDR3 contains 13 residues. The V end lost 0 bases, the J end lost 7 bases, and 12 bases lay between the germline ends. The CDR3, as DNA: TGCAGTGCTAGAGATCCCGGGAAGAGTGGCTACACCTTC. Protein: CSARDPGKSGYTF.

The rearrangement uses TRBV6-1 and TRBJ2-5; D not certain. CDR1 and CDR2 from the germline V gene are MNHNS and SASEGT. Trimming stripped 3 bases from V and 7 bases from J, with 12 bases between. This CDR3 is built from 13 residues. The CDR3 DNA follows: TGTGCCAGCAGTGATAGACCCGGTGGGACCCAGTACTTC. Its translation: CASSDRPGGTQYF.

This clonotype was seen repeatedly, ten times or more. V gene TRBV29-1 combines with J gene TRBJ1-1; D is undetermined. Germline-derived CDR1 and CDR2 are SQVTM and ANQGSEA. V was pared by 6 bases and J by 0 bases, with 17 bases between. CDR3 length equals 15 residues. CDR3 DNA: TGCAGCGTCCGTGCGGGTTGGGGTATGAACACTGAAGCTTTCTTT. Translating gives CSVRAGWGMNTEAFF.

The genes are TRBV7-9 and TRBJ1-1, with D maybe TRBD1 (5 bases). Germline CDR1 and CDR2: SEHNR and FQNEAQ (reference sequence). The CDR3 consists of 14 residues. V was clipped by 2 bases and J by 1 base, with 8 bases between them. This CDR3 is CASSLITGNTEAFF. The CDR3, as DNA: TGTGCCAGCAGCTTAATTACAGGGAACACTGAAGCTTTCTTT.

The V and J genes are TRBV5-6 and TRBJ1-5; no clear D gene. The CDR3 extends over 15 amino acids. Trimming took off 0 bases at V and 6 bases at J, with 13 bases between the two ends. Germline lookup yields CDR1 SGHDT and CDR2 YYEEEE. This chain's CDR3 is CASSLGQAWGQPQHF. The CDR3 coding sequence is TGTGCCAGCAGCTTGGGACAAGCGTGGGGTCAGCCCCAGCATTTT.

This clonotype was seen a single time. The chain employs TRBV3-1 and TRBJ2-5, with D tentatively TRBD1 or TRBD2 (5 bases each). Trimming cost V 5 bases and J 1 base, with 14 bases left between them. CDR3 length: 15 amino acids. CDR1 is LGHDT, CDR2 YNNKEL, per germline (reference sequence). The CDR3 spells CASSEGTAAQETQYF. CDR3 nucleotide sequence: TGTGCCAGCAGCGAGGGGACGGCGGCCCAAGAGACCCAGTACTTC.

This clonotype has a handful of counts. The chain employs TRBV5-1 and TRBJ2-2; the match to TRBD1 covers 7 bases. CDR3 length: 17 amino acids. Trimming at V came to 1 base and at J to 0 bases, leaving 6 bases not matched to a gene. Per germline, CDR1 SGHRS and CDR2 YFSETQ. CDR3 DNA: TGCGCCAGCAGCTTGAGGTCCGGGACAGCGAACACCGGGGAGCTGTTTTTT. Translating gives CASSLRSGTANTGELFF.

The sample holds a few counts of this clonotype. V usage is TRBV12-3 or TRBV12-4 and J usage is TRBJ1-2; no clear D. Trimming stripped 8 bases from V and 4 bases from J, with 14 bases between. The CDR3 covers 13 residues. The CDR3 DNA follows: TGTGCCAGCGGCGTGGGCGGATCCTATGGCTACACCTTC. It codes for CASGVGGSYGYTF.

This clonotype occurred many times. The CDR3 DNA sequence: TGTGCCAGCCGCCCGTTTCCGGGACCCTACGAGCAGTACTTC. Translated, it gives CASRPFPGPYEQYF. This chain joins TRBV27 and TRBJ2-7; D is possibly TRBD1 or TRBD2 (5 bases each). V lost 8 bases to trimming and J lost 2 bases, with 16 bases between them. The CDR3 length is 14 residues. CDR1 MNHEY and CDR2 SMNVEV come from the germline V gene (reference sequence).

This clonotype has only a few counts. Here the CDR3 DNA reads TGTGCCAGCAGCCGCGGACGGAGCTCTGGAAACACCATATATTTT. It specifies CASSRGRSSGNTIYF. The rearrangement links TRBV7-2 to TRBJ1-3; D unresolved. V lost 5 bases and J 0 bases, leaving 11 bases between the germline ends. The CDR3 runs 15 residues. The germline V gene has CDR1 SGHTA and CDR2 FQGNSA.

This clonotype was seen more than once but under ten times. This chain uses TRBV5-1 with TRBJ2-1, with 8 bases that match TRBD2. V shed 3 bases and J 6 bases; nucleotides not matched to a gene: 8. The CDR3 spans 15 residues. Germline V gives CDR1 SGHRS, CDR2 YFSETQ. The CDR3 loop is CASSSTSARGNEQFF. CDR3 bases: TGCGCCAGCAGCTCGACTAGCGCAAGAGGCAATGAGCAGTTCTTC.

Remarks on this clonotype: A read error may account for a junction end that differs from germline. The rearrangement joins TRBV11-2 to TRBJ2-3; D might be TRBD2 (6 bases). There are 15 residues in the CDR3. CDR1 is SGHAT, CDR2 FQNNGV, per germline. The CDR3 nucleotides are TGCGCCAGCAGCTTGTTGGGAGGCGGGACAGATACGCAGTATTTT. It encodes CASSLLGGGTDTQYF. Looking up the rest from reference TRBV11-2 and TRBJ2-3 gives the full variable domain: EAGVAQSPRYKIIEKRQSVAFWCNPISGHATLYWYQQILGQGPKLLIQFQNNGVVDDSQLPKDRFSAERLKGVDSTLKIQPAKLEDSAVYLCASSLLGGGTDTQYFGPGTRLTVL.